What follows is one TCR beta chain and its context. Its binding antigen is unknown. No base quality information exists; no much larger clone differs at one position. The library was produced with the immunoSEQ multiplex PCR assay. For most patients, genomic DNA was subjected to high-throughput TCR-beta CDR3 sequencing by Adaptive Biotechnologies. The authors' analysis ran thus. Adaptive's ImmunoSEQ software supplied the TCR sequencing data for more than 15 patients, while MiXCR and VDJtools were used to process three other patients. CDR3 nucleotide sequences shared between donor and recipient were removed because their origin could not be assigned. To count as alloreactive, a clone needed at least 2-fold expansion over unstimulated cells and a minimum CFSE-low frequency of 0.002% (template counts) or 0.001% (read counts). Clones detected in sequenced pre-transplant spleen, lymph node, or MLR CFSE-low populations of the donor or recipient were defined as mappable. The cumulative frequency of alloreactive clones was calculated as a percentage of all sequences, weighted by copy number. The source is immuneACCESS, and TCRdb retained only in-frame sequences with V and J called. Part of the clones is not carried over; for the studies checked, unresolved V genes explain less than half of this, and the remainder is unexplained. The V and J calls and clone size were taken over from that table, and D and trimming were inferred from the DNA. The sample contains roughly 23,000 clones, 90% of them found a single time. In total, the top ten clones hold roughly 1.9% of the sample.

The record originates from a study of graft-versus-host responses after intestinal transplantation (dated by TCRdb to the early 2020s). Regarding the complete study: The transplants that recipients received were multivisceral, liver-intestinal, or isolated intestinal. To identify alloreactive clones, pre-transplant mixed lymphocyte reaction products were sequenced and then compared with unstimulated pre-transplant donor and recipient T cells. Of the 20 to 30 intestinal transplant recipients enrolled in the cohort, one of whom was a retransplant, 3 patients without pretransplant specimens were excluded. Rather than being sequenced by the commercial service, samples from three later patients were sequenced in-house on an Illumina MiSeq and processed with MiXCR. A peak of at least 4% donor T cells among recipient peripheral blood mononuclear cells was the definition used for donor T cell macrochimerism. After intestinal transplantation, graft-versus-host and host-versus-graft alloreactive T cell clones were followed in the graft, circulation and bone marrow using bulk TCR-beta CDR3 sequencing. Every recipient was given anti-thymocyte globulin induction, followed by approximately 3 years of maintenance tacrolimus and steroids. Here is what the overall study found, with its caveats: Peak levels of circulating GvH clones were associated with declines in HvG clones early after transplant. The relatively low number and heterogeneity of intestinal transplant patients limited the conclusions. GvH clones were detected in recipient bone marrow, and some appeared earlier in ileal mucosa or blood, consistent with an intestinal mucosal origin. Patients with donor T cell macrochimerism had high GvH to HvG T cell clonal ratios in their allografts.

In the first month after transplant, blood samples were collected up to 4 times, and after that at least monthly when available. Taken from cysteine to phenylalanine, the CDR3 has 16 residues. Only the CDR3 DNA stays, 48 bases, in frame from base 1. From V the trimming removes 4 bases and from J it removes 2 bases, while the gene matches leave 10 bases of the junction unaccounted for. Sequences SGDLS (CDR1) and YYNGEE (CDR2) are obtained from the germline V gene. Recombination joined TRBV9 with TRBJ2-3, with TRBD2 identical over 7 junction bases. Sequencing used PBMCs, obtained approximately 38 days after intestinal transplant. The origin of this receptor is a human patient who received an intestinal transplant, so some T cells may come from the graft donor. The encoded CDR3 is CASSPGASGPTDTQYF. The DNA sequence is as follows: TGTGCCAGCAGCCCTGGGGCTAGCGGTCCCACAGATACGCAGTATTTT.